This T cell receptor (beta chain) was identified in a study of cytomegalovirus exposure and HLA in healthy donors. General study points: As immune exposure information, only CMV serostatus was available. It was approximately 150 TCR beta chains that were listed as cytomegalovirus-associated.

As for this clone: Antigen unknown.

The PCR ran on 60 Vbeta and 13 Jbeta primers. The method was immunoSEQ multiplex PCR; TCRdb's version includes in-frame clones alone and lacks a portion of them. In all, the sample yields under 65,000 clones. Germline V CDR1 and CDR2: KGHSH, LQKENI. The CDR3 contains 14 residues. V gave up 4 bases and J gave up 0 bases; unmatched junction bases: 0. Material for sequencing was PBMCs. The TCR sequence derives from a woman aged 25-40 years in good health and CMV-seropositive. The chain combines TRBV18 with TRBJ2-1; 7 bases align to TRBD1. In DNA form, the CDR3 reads TGTGCCAGCTCACGGGACAGCTCCTACAATGAGCAGTTCTTC. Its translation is CASSRDSSYNEQFF.